A selection of T cell receptor beta chains follows, all from one sample in a study of control samples from healthy donors and cancer patients. Data came from immunoSEQ multiplex PCR; TCRdb stores just in-frame clones and leaves some out. Here the sample spans 150,000 to 160,000 clones, roughly 94% being singletons. The specimen was blood. These TCRs come from a man aged 40-50 years in good health. CDR3s include the opening cysteine and the closing phenylalanine or tryptophan. Each record gives: J gene, D gene, clone size, V gene, CDR3 protein, CDR3 DNA. A D gene is named only where the DNA matches it firmly. The listing skips clone size in some rows; elsewhere it reads once, few, many or a size class.

j_call: TRBJ1-2
d_call: TRBD1
clone_size: .
v_call: TRBV19
cdr3_aa: CASSSEGAYGYTF
cdr3_nt: TGTGCCAGCAGTTCAGAGGGGGCATATGGCTACACCTTC

j_call: TRBJ2-7
d_call: .
clone_size: .
v_call: TRBV5-1
cdr3_aa: CASSYDAYEQYF
cdr3_nt: TGCGCCAGCAGCTACGACGCGTACGAGCAGTACTTC

j_call: TRBJ1-5
d_call: .
clone_size: .
v_call: TRBV24-1
cdr3_aa: CATSEHSNQPQHF
cdr3_nt: TGTGCCACCAGTGAGCATAGCAATCAGCCCCAGCATTTT

j_call: TRBJ2-3
d_call: TRBD1
clone_size: .
v_call: TRBV29-1
cdr3_aa: CSPGQGAEDTQYF
cdr3_nt: TGCAGCCCGGGACAGGGGGCGGAAGATACGCAGTATTTT

j_call: TRBJ1-2
d_call: .
clone_size: .
v_call: TRBV28
cdr3_aa: CASSLSGNYGYTF
cdr3_nt: TGTGCCAGCAGTTTATCAGGCAACTATGGCTACACCTTC

j_call: TRBJ2-7
d_call: TRBD1
clone_size: .
v_call: TRBV4-1
cdr3_aa: CASSQVWGQGYEQYF
cdr3_nt: TGCGCCAGCAGCCAAGTTTGGGGACAGGGCTACGAGCAGTACTTC

j_call: TRBJ1-6
d_call: .
clone_size: .
v_call: TRBV10-3
cdr3_aa: CATNPTHWDSPLHF
cdr3_nt: TGTGCCACCAATCCTACACATTGGGATTCACCCCTCCACTTT

j_call: TRBJ1-5
d_call: .
clone_size: .
v_call: TRBV6-5
cdr3_aa: CAVGPNQPQHF
cdr3_nt: TGTGCCGTGGGGCCCAATCAGCCCCAGCATTTT

j_call: TRBJ1-1
d_call: TRBD1
clone_size: .
v_call: TRBV5-4
cdr3_aa: CASSFLRQGWNTEAFF
cdr3_nt: TGTGCCAGCAGCTTTCTTCGACAGGGGTGGAACACTGAAGCTTTCTTT

j_call: TRBJ2-2
d_call: TRBD2
clone_size: .
v_call: TRBV9
cdr3_aa: CASSVGLAGVYNTGELFF
cdr3_nt: TGTGCCAGCAGCGTAGGACTAGCGGGGGTTTACAACACCGGGGAGCTGTTTTTT

j_call: TRBJ1-2
d_call: .
clone_size: .
v_call: TRBV28
cdr3_aa: CASSFVDRYYGYTF
cdr3_nt: TGTGCCAGCAGTTTCGTTGACAGGTACTATGGCTACACCTTC

j_call: TRBJ1-2
d_call: .
clone_size: many
v_call: TRBV2
cdr3_aa: CASSVAVYYGYTF
cdr3_nt: TGTGCCAGCAGTGTGGCAGTGTACTATGGCTACACCTTC

j_call: TRBJ2-2
d_call: .
clone_size: .
v_call: TRBV29-1
cdr3_aa: CSVHQGTGELFF
cdr3_nt: TGCAGCGTTCATCAGGGCACCGGGGAGCTGTTTTTT

j_call: TRBJ2-7
d_call: TRBD2
clone_size: .
v_call: TRBV9
cdr3_aa: CASSPSGASGGYEQYF
cdr3_nt: TGTGCCAGCAGCCCGAGCGGGGCTAGCGGGGGGTACGAGCAGTACTTC

j_call: TRBJ2-2
d_call: TRBD2
clone_size: .
v_call: TRBV7-6
cdr3_aa: CASSSLAGDSNTGELFF
cdr3_nt: TGTGCCAGCAGCTCCTTAGCGGGGGACTCGAACACCGGGGAGCTGTTTTTT

j_call: TRBJ1-2
d_call: TRBD1
clone_size: once
v_call: TRBV3-1/TRBV3-2
cdr3_aa: CASSRLGTGDGYTF
cdr3_nt: TGTGCCAGCAGCCGACTAGGGACAGGGGATGGCTACACCTTC

j_call: TRBJ1-1
d_call: .
clone_size: .
v_call: TRBV29-1
cdr3_aa: CSVRQVNTEAFF
cdr3_nt: TGCAGTGTAAGACAGGTCAACACTGAAGCTTTCTTT

j_call: TRBJ2-3
d_call: TRBD1
clone_size: .
v_call: TRBV2
cdr3_aa: CASRDRDSIGQYF
cdr3_nt: TGTGCCAGCCGGGACAGGGATTCGATTGGGCAGTATTTT

j_call: TRBJ2-1
d_call: TRBD1
clone_size: .
v_call: TRBV7-2
cdr3_aa: CASSLKSGTGANEQFF
cdr3_nt: TGTGCCAGCAGCTTAAAGTCCGGGACAGGGGCCAATGAGCAGTTCTTC

j_call: TRBJ2-7
d_call: .
clone_size: once
v_call: TRBV6-2/TRBV6-3
cdr3_aa: CASSYSAIGQLYEQYF
cdr3_nt: TGTGCCAGCAGTTACTCCGCGATCGGACAGCTATACGAGCAGTACTTC

j_call: TRBJ1-6
d_call: TRBD1
clone_size: .
v_call: TRBV14
cdr3_aa: CASSPQGRHSPLHF
cdr3_nt: TGTGCCAGCAGCCCACAGGGGAGGCATTCACCCCTCCACTTT

j_call: TRBJ1-2
d_call: TRBD1
clone_size: .
v_call: TRBV28
cdr3_aa: CASRLMDGQGVRGYTF
cdr3_nt: TGTGCCAGCCGCCTGATGGATGGACAGGGGGTCCGCGGCTACACCTTC

j_call: TRBJ2-1
d_call: .
clone_size: .
v_call: TRBV27
cdr3_aa: CASSFWPGGNEQFF
cdr3_nt: TGTGCCAGCAGTTTCTGGCCTGGTGGAAATGAGCAGTTCTTC

j_call: TRBJ2-1
d_call: TRBD1
clone_size: .
v_call: TRBV9
cdr3_aa: CASSTRDRVWNEQFF
cdr3_nt: TGTGCCAGCAGCACCCGGGACAGGGTGTGGAATGAGCAGTTCTTC

j_call: TRBJ1-5
d_call: .
clone_size: once
v_call: TRBV19
cdr3_aa: CASRMLDSNQPQHF
cdr3_nt: TGTGCCAGTAGGATGTTGGATAGCAATCAGCCCCAGCATTTT

j_call: TRBJ2-1
d_call: .
clone_size: .
v_call: TRBV7-9
cdr3_aa: CASSLLGDRADEQFF
cdr3_nt: TGTGCCAGCAGCTTATTGGGCGATCGGGCTGATGAGCAGTTCTTC

j_call: TRBJ1-3
d_call: .
clone_size: .
v_call: TRBV14
cdr3_aa: CASSQDTSGNTIYF
cdr3_nt: TGTGCCAGCAGCCAAGACACCTCTGGAAACACCATATATTTT

j_call: TRBJ1-6
d_call: .
clone_size: .
v_call: TRBV7-2
cdr3_aa: CASSRGEPNSPLHF
cdr3_nt: TGTGCCAGCAGCCGGGGGGAGCCTAATTCACCCCTCCACTTT

j_call: TRBJ1-5
d_call: .
clone_size: .
v_call: TRBV28
cdr3_aa: CASSLRGEQPQHF
cdr3_nt: TGTGCCAGCAGTTTACGAGGGGAACAGCCCCAGCATTTT

j_call: TRBJ1-2
d_call: .
clone_size: .
v_call: TRBV30
cdr3_aa: CAWSDWSNYGYTF
cdr3_nt: TGTGCCTGGAGTGATTGGAGTAACTATGGCTACACCTTC

j_call: TRBJ1-1
d_call: .
clone_size: .
v_call: TRBV5-6
cdr3_aa: CASTLGGNTEAFF
cdr3_nt: TGTGCCAGCACCCTGGGGGGGAACACTGAAGCTTTCTTT

j_call: TRBJ1-5
d_call: .
clone_size: .
v_call: TRBV6-1
cdr3_aa: CASSEPTHNQPQHF
cdr3_nt: TGTGCCAGCAGTGAACCCACCCACAATCAGCCCCAGCATTTT

j_call: TRBJ2-3
d_call: TRBD2
clone_size: .
v_call: TRBV5-6
cdr3_aa: CASSLMGGGTDTQYF
cdr3_nt: TGTGCCAGCAGCTTGATGGGGGGAGGGACAGATACGCAGTATTTT

j_call: TRBJ2-2
d_call: .
clone_size: .
v_call: TRBV6-2/TRBV6-3
cdr3_aa: CASSYRPNTGELFF
cdr3_nt: TGTGCCAGCAGTTACCGGCCAAACACCGGGGAGCTGTTTTTT

j_call: TRBJ1-1
d_call: .
clone_size: .
v_call: TRBV7-8
cdr3_aa: CASSLAGVNTEAFF
cdr3_nt: TGTGCCAGCAGCTTAGCAGGGGTCAACACTGAAGCTTTCTTT

j_call: TRBJ2-3
d_call: TRBD2
clone_size: .
v_call: TRBV6-4
cdr3_aa: CASSDSSGGAGTQYF
cdr3_nt: TGTGCCAGCAGTGACAGTAGCGGGGGGGCAGGAACGCAGTATTTT

j_call: TRBJ1-4
d_call: .
clone_size: .
v_call: TRBV19
cdr3_aa: CASKVGGSNEKLFF
cdr3_nt: TGTGCCAGTAAGGTGGGGGGGTCTAATGAAAAACTGTTTTTT

j_call: TRBJ1-4
d_call: .
clone_size: few
v_call: TRBV5-1
cdr3_aa: CASSWQGTTNEKLFF
cdr3_nt: TGCGCCAGCAGCTGGCAGGGGACAACTAATGAAAAACTGTTTTTT

j_call: TRBJ1-1
d_call: .
clone_size: once
v_call: TRBV6-5
cdr3_aa: CASRGYGRAEAFF
cdr3_nt: TGTGCCAGCAGGGGCTACGGCCGGGCTGAAGCTTTCTTT

j_call: TRBJ1-2
d_call: .
clone_size: .
v_call: TRBV30
cdr3_aa: CAWSEGASYGYTF
cdr3_nt: TGTGCCTGGAGTGAGGGCGCCTCCTATGGCTACACCTTC

j_call: TRBJ1-5
d_call: .
clone_size: few
v_call: TRBV4-1
cdr3_aa: CASSQGLRKQPQHF
cdr3_nt: TGCGCCAGCAGCCAAGGTTTGCGGAAGCAGCCCCAGCATTTT

j_call: TRBJ1-1
d_call: .
clone_size: .
v_call: TRBV19
cdr3_aa: CASNRVNPNTEAFF
cdr3_nt: TGTGCCAGTAATCGGGTTAACCCAAACACTGAAGCTTTCTTT

j_call: TRBJ1-1
d_call: .
clone_size: .
v_call: TRBV23-1
cdr3_aa: CASSQSGDSMNTEAFF
cdr3_nt: TGCGCCAGCAGTCAATCGGGGGACTCTATGAACACTGAAGCTTTCTTT

j_call: TRBJ2-4
d_call: .
clone_size: .
v_call: TRBV20-1
cdr3_aa: CSARRQNIQYF
cdr3_nt: TGCAGTGCTAGACGGCAAAACATTCAGTACTTC

j_call: TRBJ2-2
d_call: TRBD1
clone_size: .
v_call: TRBV7-6
cdr3_aa: CASSLDRRTGELFF
cdr3_nt: TGTGCCAGCAGCTTGGACAGGCGCACCGGGGAGCTGTTTTTT

j_call: TRBJ1-5
d_call: TRBD1
clone_size: .
v_call: TRBV19
cdr3_aa: CASSTDRGSYSNQPQHF
cdr3_nt: TGTGCCAGTTCCACGGACAGGGGTTCTTATAGCAATCAGCCCCAGCATTTT

j_call: TRBJ2-7
d_call: .
clone_size: .
v_call: TRBV6-1
cdr3_aa: CASSVRQGKIKNEQYF
cdr3_nt: TGTGCCAGCAGTGTGCGCCAGGGAAAGATTAAAAACGAGCAGTACTTC

j_call: TRBJ1-4
d_call: .
clone_size: .
v_call: TRBV5-5
cdr3_aa: CASSLARPGATNEKLFF
cdr3_nt: TGTGCCAGCAGCTTGGCCCGGCCAGGGGCAACTAATGAAAAACTGTTTTTT